The 27 T cell receptor beta chains below were found in one sample sequenced in a study of blood T cell repertoires in COVID-19. Here immunoSEQ multiplex PCR was the method, and the copy in TCRdb shows in-frame clones only, minus some. The repertoire holds about 50,000 clones, with more than 70% as singletons. Specimen: peripheral blood. The receptors stem from a woman aged 55-69 years with acute or convalescent COVID-19.

The V and J genes are TRBV7-3 and TRBJ2-3; TRBD1 is a possible D gene (6 bases). This CDR3 is 15 amino acids long. V lost 7 bases and J 1 base, leaving 15 bases between the germline ends. CDR1 and CDR2 from the germline V gene are SGHTA and FQGTGA. DNA of the CDR3: TGTGCCAGCACCCCCTCTGGGGGCCGCACAGATACGCAGTATTTT. Translation: CASTPSGGRTDTQYF. Using reference TRBV7-3 and TRBJ2-3 for the parts outside the CDR3, the full variable domain is GAGVSQTPSNKVTEKGKYVELRCDPISGHTALYWYRQSLGQGPEFLIYFQGTGAADDSGLPNDRFFAVRPEGSVSTLKIQRTERGDSAVYLCASTPSGGRTDTQYFGPGTRLTVL.

This chain connects TRBV3-1 (or the pseudogene TRBV3-2) to TRBJ1-1; D gene uncertain. The CDR3 is 13 residues long. Trimming stripped 5 bases from V and 4 bases from J, with 11 bases between. The V gene's germline CDR1 is LGHDT and CDR2 YNNKEL (reference sequence). The chain's CDR3 is CASSENTGTEAFF. For the CDR3, the DNA is TGTGCCAGCAGCGAAAACACGGGCACTGAAGCTTTCTTT.

V usage is TRBV5-1 and J usage is TRBJ1-1; D is undetermined. V shed 5 bases and J shed 3 bases, with 17 bases lying between them. The CDR3 loop spans 15 amino acids. Looked up from germline, CDR1 is SGHRS and CDR2 is YFSETQ. The CDR3 DNA reads TGCGCCAGCAGTTTTGGAGGTGGGATGGACACTGAAGCTTTCTTT. It yields the protein CASSFGGGMDTEAFF.

The chain uses TRBV7-3 and TRBJ2-2; no clear D gene. This CDR3 region has 14 residues. CDR1 and CDR2 (germline): SGHTA, FQGTGA. V shed 1 base and J shed 4 bases, with 7 bases lying between them. CDR3: CASSLKRTTGELFF. The CDR3 DNA follows: TGTGCCAGCAGCTTAAAGCGCACCACCGGGGAGCTGTTTTTT.

The rearrangement links TRBV10-3 to TRBJ2-6; TRBD2 matches 8 bases. The germline gives CDR1 ENHRY, CDR2 SYGVKD. With V trimmed by 4 bases and J by 1 base, 6 bases remained unmatched. The CDR3 contains 17 residues. The CDR3 region is CAISGRGERSGANVLTF. CDR3 DNA: TGTGCCATCAGTGGGCGGGGGGAGAGGTCTGGGGCCAACGTCCTGACTTTC.

This chain uses TRBV19 with TRBJ1-1; D may be TRBD1 (6 bases). The germline V gene encodes CDR1 LNHDA and CDR2 SQIVND (reference sequence). The CDR3 is 14 amino acids. V dropped 7 bases and J dropped 4 bases, with 16 bases sitting between them. The CDR3 reads CASTSQGFGTEAFF. CDR3 in DNA: TGTGCCAGTACTTCACAGGGATTTGGCACTGAAGCTTTCTTT.

CDR3 sequence: CASSSEGQGGYGYTF. Written as DNA, the CDR3 is TGCGCCAGCAGCTCGGAAGGGCAGGGAGGCTATGGCTACACCTTC. The chain recombines TRBV5-1 with TRBJ1-2, with D perhaps TRBD1 (5 bases). V lost 3 bases, J lost 4 bases, and 16 bases lay in between. This CDR3 spans 15 amino acids. Germline CDR1 reads SGHRS; CDR2 reads YFSETQ.

The chain carries TRBV16 and TRBJ1-1; a possible D gene is TRBD1 (6 bases). Trimming stripped 4 bases from V and 4 bases from J, with 13 bases between. Germline V gene data show CDR1 as KGHSY and CDR2 as FQNENV. The CDR3 totals 14 residues. CDR3 loop: CASSPLRGGTEAFF. The CDR3 DNA is TGTGCCAGCAGCCCCCTGAGGGGGGGCACTGAAGCTTTCTTT.

This sequence joins TRBV6-1 and TRBJ1-4, with TRBD1 identical over 7 bases. CDR3 length equals 14 residues. In germline, CDR1 is MNHNS, CDR2 SASEGT. V lost 1 base, J lost 6 bases, and 2 bases stayed unmatched. The CDR3 coding sequence is TGTGCCAGCAGTGAAGGGACAGGATATGAAAAACTGTTTTTT. This gives the protein CASSEGTGYEKLFF.

The V call is TRBV4-2, the J call TRBJ1-2; D unclear. The V gene's germline CDR1 is LGHNA and CDR2 YNFKEQ. CDR3 size: 17 residues. Trimming cost V 0 bases and J 3 bases, with 17 bases left between them. CDR3 DNA sequence: TGTGCCAGCAGCCAAGATCGGGGATCAGAGGCCTACTATGGCTACACCTTC. It is translated as CASSQDRGSEAYYGYTF.

The chain employs TRBV29-1 and TRBJ1-2, with TRBD1 as a possible D gene (5 bases). The CDR3 extends over 12 amino acids. Looked up from germline, CDR1 is SQVTM and CDR2 is ANQGSEA. Deletions cut 6 bases from V and 4 bases from J, with 12 bases between. CDR3 loop: CSVGGGPYGYTF. The CDR3 DNA is TGCAGCGTCGGGGGGGGTCCCTATGGCTACACCTTC.

The chain carries TRBV7-2 and TRBJ2-4; D is uncertain. Looked up from germline, CDR1 is SGHTA and CDR2 is FQGNSA. The CDR3 is 18 residues long. V was pared by 5 bases and J by 1 base, with 21 bases between. In nucleotides, the CDR3 is TGTGCCAGCAGCCTTCGACGCTCAGCGAACATGGCCAAAAACATTCAGTACTTC. Translated, it gives CASSLRRSANMAKNIQYF.

The chain is built from TRBV6-5 and TRBJ2-7; a weak D match, TRBD2 (6 bases). Trimming took off 4 bases at V and 0 bases at J, with 16 bases between the two ends. The germline V gene has CDR1 MNHEY and CDR2 SVGAGI. The CDR3 covers 16 residues. The CDR3 region is CASSSPRGSSSYEQYF. Written as DNA, the CDR3 is TGTGCCAGCAGTTCGCCTCGGGGGTCTAGCTCCTACGAGCAGTACTTC.

This clone was seen more than once but under ten times. This chain joins TRBV6-1 and TRBJ1-1, with no clear D. This CDR3 has 13 residues. V was trimmed by 3 bases and J by 3 bases, leaving 8 bases between them. Germline values: CDR1 MNHNS, CDR2 SASEGT. In nucleotides, the CDR3 is TGTGCCAGCAGTGACGGGGTGGACACTGAAGCTTTCTTT. Its translation: CASSDGVDTEAFF.

The chain recombines TRBV7-4 with TRBJ1-6, with D possibly being TRBD1 (5 bases). This CDR3 has 18 amino acids. Germline-derived CDR1 and CDR2 are SGHVT and SQSDAQ. The ends were cut back, 4 bases at V and 3 bases at J, with 19 bases in the middle. CDR3 bases: TGTGCCAGCAGCTCAGATCTCGACAGCGCTTTCTATAATTCACCCCTCCACTTT. Translation: CASSSDLDSAFYNSPLHF.

The J gene is TRBJ2-7, the V gene TRBV7-3; 8 bases agree with TRBD2. Germline CDR1 reads SGHTA; CDR2 reads FQGTGA. V shed 3 bases and J 2 bases; nucleotides not matched to a gene: 6. The CDR3 runs to 15 residues. The CDR3 sequence is CASSFRAGGAYEQYF. In DNA, the CDR3 is TGTGCCAGCAGCTTCCGGGCCGGGGGGGCCTACGAGCAGTACTTC.

The count of this clone is one. This chain connects TRBV4-2 to TRBJ1-2; D may be TRBD1 (6 bases). The CDR3 has 14 residues. Germline lookup yields CDR1 LGHNA and CDR2 YNFKEQ. V was shortened by 1 base and J by 7 bases, with 13 bases between the two germline ends. The CDR3 protein is CASSQVGGLPGYTF. CDR3 DNA sequence: TGTGCCAGCAGCCAAGTGGGGGGGCTCCCTGGCTACACCTTC.

The chain uses TRBV5-1 and TRBJ2-7, with D perhaps matching TRBD2 (7 bases). Trimming removed 0 bases from V and 4 bases from J, with 14 bases in between. The germline V gene has CDR1 SGHRS and CDR2 YFSETQ. The CDR3 sequence is 15 residues long. The CDR3 sequence is CASSLGRGPPYEQYF. The CDR3 nucleotides read TGCGCCAGCAGCTTGGGGCGGGGGCCTCCTTACGAGCAGTACTTC.

This sequence joins TRBV7-3 and TRBJ2-2; TRBD2 matches at 7 bases. Germline assignment: CDR1 SGHTA and CDR2 FQGTGA. The CDR3 covers 15 residues. V shed 3 bases, J shed 5 bases, and the junction held 6 bases outside the gene matches. CDR3 loop: CASSFGGSLTGELFF. In DNA, the CDR3 is TGTGCCAGCAGCTTTGGCGGGAGTTTAACCGGGGAGCTGTTTTTT.

The rearrangement links TRBV7-9 to TRBJ2-7; weak D call: TRBD2 (5 bases). Trimming shortened V by 3 bases and J by 0 bases, and 12 bases separated the two germline ends. This CDR3 contains 15 residues. Germline V gene sequence: CDR1 SEHNR, CDR2 FQNEAQ (reference sequence). CDR3 in DNA: TGTGCCAGCAGCTTCCGACGGGAATCCTCCTACGAGCAGTACTTC. Translated, it gives CASSFRRESSYEQYF.

This sequence joins TRBV4-2 and TRBJ2-7; 7 nucleotides line up with TRBD2. CDR3 length: 16 residues. Germline V CDR1 and CDR2: LGHNA, YNFKEQ. After removal of 0 bases from V and 0 bases from J, the junction contained 5 bases not matched to a gene. The CDR3 coding sequence is TGTGCCAGCAGCCAAGAACTAGGACTAGACTCCTACGAGCAGTACTTC. Translation gives CASSQELGLDSYEQYF.

This chain links TRBV6-6 with TRBJ1-6, with D unclear. The CDR3 runs to 16 residues. The V gene lost 5 bases and the J gene lost 8 bases, with 19 bases spanning the gap. CDR1 MNHNY and CDR2 SVGAGI come from the germline V gene (reference sequence). This CDR3 is CASSTTRHHGDSPLHF. Here the CDR3 DNA reads TGTGCCAGCAGTACTACCCGGCATCACGGGGATTCACCCCTCCACTTT.

V gene TRBV5-1 combines with J gene TRBJ2-1; 7 bases align to TRBD2. The CDR3 is 16 residues long. J was trimmed by 8 bases and V by 0 bases; bases with no gene match: 11. Germline values: CDR1 SGHRS, CDR2 YFSETQ. The CDR3 spells CASSLEGRAKIDEQFF. DNA for the CDR3: TGCGCCAGCAGCTTGGAAGGGAGGGCCAAAATCGATGAGCAGTTCTTC.

The V gene is TRBV18, the J gene TRBJ2-5, with a possible D match to TRBD2 (6 bases). The CDR3 has 16 amino acids. Deletions cut 6 bases from V and 5 bases from J, with 22 bases between. CDR1 is KGHSH and CDR2 is LQKENI in the germline V gene. The CDR3 nucleotides are TGTGCCAGCTCCCCGAGTCAGGGAACTAGCAGGGAGACCCAGTACTTC. Its protein product is CASSPSQGTSRETQYF. The whole variable domain, remainder taken from reference TRBV18 and TRBJ2-5, is NAGVMQNPRHLVRRRGQEARLRCSPMKGHSHVYWYRQLPEEGLKFMVYLQKENIIDESGMPKERFSAEFPKEGPSILRIQQVVRGDSAAYFCASSPSQGTSRETQYFGPGTRLLVL.

The chain uses TRBV7-9 and TRBJ2-7; 7 bases are a match to TRBD2. The junction had 12 bases not matched to a gene; V was cut back by 1 base and J by 6 bases. This CDR3 is 16 amino acids long. The V gene's germline CDR1 is SEHNR and CDR2 FQNEAQ (reference sequence). As DNA, the CDR3 is TGTGCCAGCAGCTTAGTAGGGGCGGGGGTCCCAGCCGAGCAGTACTTC. Amino acids: CASSLVGAGVPAEQYF.

This clone occurred a few times. The chain couples TRBV11-3 to TRBJ1-1, with D possibly being TRBD1 (6 bases). CDR3 length: 13 amino acids. CDR1 is SGHNT and CDR2 is YENEEA in the germline V gene. The V end lost 2 bases, the J end lost 3 bases, and 7 bases lay between the germline ends. As DNA, the CDR3 is TGTGCCAGCAGCTTATCAGGGGACACTGAAGCTTTCTTT. Protein sequence: CASSLSGDTEAFF.

This rearrangement joins TRBV2 to TRBJ2-7, with 9 bases identical to TRBD1. CDR3 length: 13 amino acids. Germline V gives CDR1 SNHLY, CDR2 FYNNEI. Trimming at V came to 10 bases and at J to 1 base, leaving 5 bases not matched to a gene. The CDR3 loop reads CAIVQGASYEQYF. In DNA, the CDR3 is TGTGCCATCGTACAGGGGGCGTCCTACGAGCAGTACTTC.